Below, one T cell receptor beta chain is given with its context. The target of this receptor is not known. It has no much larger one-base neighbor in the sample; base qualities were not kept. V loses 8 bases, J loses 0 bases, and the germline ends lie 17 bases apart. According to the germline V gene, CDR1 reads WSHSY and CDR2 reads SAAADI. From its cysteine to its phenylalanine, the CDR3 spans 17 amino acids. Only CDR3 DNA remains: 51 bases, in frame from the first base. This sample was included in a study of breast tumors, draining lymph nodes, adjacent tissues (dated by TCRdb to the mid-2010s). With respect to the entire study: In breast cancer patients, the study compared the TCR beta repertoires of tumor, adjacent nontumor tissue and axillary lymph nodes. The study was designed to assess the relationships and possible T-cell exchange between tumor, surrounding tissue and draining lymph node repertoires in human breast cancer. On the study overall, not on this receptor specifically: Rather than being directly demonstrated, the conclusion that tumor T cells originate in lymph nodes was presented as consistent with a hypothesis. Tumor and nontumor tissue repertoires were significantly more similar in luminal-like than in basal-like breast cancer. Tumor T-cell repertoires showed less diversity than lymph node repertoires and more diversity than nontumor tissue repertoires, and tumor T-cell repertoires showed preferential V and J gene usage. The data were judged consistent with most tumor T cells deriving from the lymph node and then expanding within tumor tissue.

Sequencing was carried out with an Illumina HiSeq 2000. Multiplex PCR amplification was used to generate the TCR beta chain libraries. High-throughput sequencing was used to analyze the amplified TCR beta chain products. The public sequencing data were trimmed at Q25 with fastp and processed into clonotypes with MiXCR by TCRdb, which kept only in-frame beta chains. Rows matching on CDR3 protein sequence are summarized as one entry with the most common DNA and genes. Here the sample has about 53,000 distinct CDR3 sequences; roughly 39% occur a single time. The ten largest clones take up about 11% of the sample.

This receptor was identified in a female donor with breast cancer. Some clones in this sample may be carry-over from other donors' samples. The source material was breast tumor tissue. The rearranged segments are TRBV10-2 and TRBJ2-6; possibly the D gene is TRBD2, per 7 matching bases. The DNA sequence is TGCGCCAGCTCCGTCGGGGGGCTGGTCTCTGGGGCCAACGTCCTGACTTTC. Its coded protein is CASSVGGLVSGANVLTF.